This T cell receptor beta chain was recorded in a study of post-analysis software for immune sequencing data. Whole-study results and caveats: Patients with multiple sclerosis recorded significantly lower normalized Chao1 diversity than controls, the study found. About five TRBV segments (TRBV5-6, TRBV5-1 and TRBV20-1 among them) occurred more frequently in patients than in controls. F measure clustering grouped samples strongly by preparation batch.

The table lists this clonotype with a few counts. Antigen specificity is unknown. Prepared TCR beta cDNA libraries contained unique molecular identifiers. Some 500,000 cDNA molecules were recovered from an input of roughly 0.95 to 11 million T cells. TCRdb processed the PCR reads anew with MiXCR; each CDR3 protein has one entry. The sample has roughly 700,000 distinct CDR3 sequences; 30% are singletons. Trimming shortened V by 0 bases and J by 4 bases, and 13 bases separated the two germline ends. Germline CDR1 and CDR2: MGHRA and YSYEKL. The CDR3 is 16 residues long. This receptor was identified in a girl aged 5-17 years with multiple sclerosis. The gene calls are TRBV4-1 and TRBJ1-5; possibly TRBD1 for D (5 bases). Material for sequencing was blood. CDR3 nucleotides: TGCGCCAGCAGCCAAGAGGGGAGGGGACCTAATCAGCCCCAGCATTTT. The encoded protein is CASSQEGRGPNQPQHF.